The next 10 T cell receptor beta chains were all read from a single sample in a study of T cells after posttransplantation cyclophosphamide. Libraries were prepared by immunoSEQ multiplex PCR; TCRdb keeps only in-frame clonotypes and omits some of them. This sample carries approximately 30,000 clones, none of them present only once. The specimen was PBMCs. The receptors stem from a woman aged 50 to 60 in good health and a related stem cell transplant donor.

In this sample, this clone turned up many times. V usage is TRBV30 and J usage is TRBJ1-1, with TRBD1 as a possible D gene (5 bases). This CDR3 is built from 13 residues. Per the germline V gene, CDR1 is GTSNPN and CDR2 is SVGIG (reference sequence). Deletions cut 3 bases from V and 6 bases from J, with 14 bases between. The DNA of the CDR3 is TGTGCCTGGAGGGCTGACAGCCGAGCTGAAGCTTTCTTT. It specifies CAWRADSRAEAFF.

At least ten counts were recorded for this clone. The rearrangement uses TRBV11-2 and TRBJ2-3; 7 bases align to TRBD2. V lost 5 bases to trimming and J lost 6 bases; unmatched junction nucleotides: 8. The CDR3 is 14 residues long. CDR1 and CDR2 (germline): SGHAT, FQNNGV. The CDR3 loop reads CASSPGLVGDTQYF. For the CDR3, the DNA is TGTGCCAGCAGCCCCGGACTAGTCGGGGATACGCAGTATTTT.

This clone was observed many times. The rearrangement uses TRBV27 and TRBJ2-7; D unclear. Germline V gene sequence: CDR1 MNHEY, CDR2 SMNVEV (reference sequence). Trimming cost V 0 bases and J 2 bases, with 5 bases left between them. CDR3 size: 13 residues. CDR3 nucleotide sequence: TGTGCCAGCAGTTTATCGAGCCCCTACGAGCAGTACTTC. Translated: CASSLSSPYEQYF.

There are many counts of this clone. CDR3 amino acids: CASRPQGDTEAFF. In DNA form, the CDR3 reads TGTGCCAGCAGGCCTCAGGGGGACACTGAAGCTTTCTTT. The chain has TRBV7-9 and TRBJ1-1; TRBD1 matches 7 bases. CDR3 length: 13 amino acids. From germline, CDR1 is SEHNR and CDR2 FQNEAQ (reference sequence). The V segment lost 6 bases and the J segment 3 bases; nucleotides outside the gene matches: 4.

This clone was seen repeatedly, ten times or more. CDR3: CASSRLRGLNEKLFF. Written as DNA, the CDR3 is TGTGCCAGCAGTCGGCTGAGGGGTCTTAATGAAAAACTGTTTTTT. This chain links TRBV6-5 with TRBJ1-4, with D tentatively TRBD1 (5 bases). V lost 5 bases and J 4 bases, leaving 14 bases between the germline ends. There are 15 residues in the CDR3. In germline, CDR1 is MNHEY, CDR2 SVGAGI.

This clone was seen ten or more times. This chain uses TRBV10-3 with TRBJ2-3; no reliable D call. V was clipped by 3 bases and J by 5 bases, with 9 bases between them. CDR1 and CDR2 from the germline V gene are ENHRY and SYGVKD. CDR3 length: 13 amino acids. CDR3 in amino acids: CAISDSPEDTQYF. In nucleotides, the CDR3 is TGTGCCATCAGTGATTCCCCAGAAGATACGCAGTATTTT.

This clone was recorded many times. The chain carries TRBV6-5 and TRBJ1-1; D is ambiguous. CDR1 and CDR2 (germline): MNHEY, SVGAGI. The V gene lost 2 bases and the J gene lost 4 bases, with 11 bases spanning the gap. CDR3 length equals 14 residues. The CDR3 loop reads CASSYTSAGTEAFF. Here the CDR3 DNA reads TGTGCCAGCAGTTACACGTCAGCGGGCACTGAAGCTTTCTTT.

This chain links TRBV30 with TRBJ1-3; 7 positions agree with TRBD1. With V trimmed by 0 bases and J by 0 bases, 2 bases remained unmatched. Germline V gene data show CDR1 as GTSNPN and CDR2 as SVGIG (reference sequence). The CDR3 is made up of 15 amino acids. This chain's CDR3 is CAWSVQGSSGNTIYF. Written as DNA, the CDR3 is TGTGCCTGGAGTGTACAGGGGAGCTCTGGAAACACCATATATTTT.

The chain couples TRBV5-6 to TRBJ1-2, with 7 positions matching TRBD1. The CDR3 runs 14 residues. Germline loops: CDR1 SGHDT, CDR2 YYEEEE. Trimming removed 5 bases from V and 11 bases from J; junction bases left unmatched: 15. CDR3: CASRAGTAISGYTF. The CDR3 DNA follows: TGTGCCAGCAGGGCCGGGACAGCAATAAGTGGGTACACCTTC.

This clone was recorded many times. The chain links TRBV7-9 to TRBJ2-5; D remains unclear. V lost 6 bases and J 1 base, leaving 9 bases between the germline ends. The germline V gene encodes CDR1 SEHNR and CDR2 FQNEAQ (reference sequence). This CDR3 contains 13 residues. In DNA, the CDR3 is TGTGCCAGCAGACTGGGCAGCCAAGAGACCCAGTACTTC. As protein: CASRLGSQETQYF.